The 26 T cell receptor beta chains reported below all come from one sample, sequenced in a study of low-dose radiotherapy and immunotherapy resistance in tumors. cDNA synthesis used a TRAV/TRBV-specific primer set for both chains. TCRs were put through roughly 20 PCR cycles of amplification with Phusion. A constant-region primer and the V-primer adapter served as the primer pair. In TCRdb, the reads were re-called with MiXCR into one record per CDR3 protein. The table lists 30,000 or so distinct CDR3 sequences, approximately 49% of them singletons. Described time point: after trial treatment. Described treatment: LDRT plus nivolumab, ipilimumab, low-dose cyclophosphamide and aspirin (RACIN trial). Sequenced here: PBMCs, sampled after low-dose radiotherapy plus immunotherapy. These receptors were obtained from a male donor with gallbladder cancer.

The chain recombines TRBV6-2 or TRBV6-3 with TRBJ1-2; D not certain. Germline CDR1 is MNHEY and CDR2 is SVGEGT. Trimming stripped 5 bases from V and 8 bases from J, with 15 bases between. The CDR3 has 13 residues. The CDR3, as DNA: TGTGCCAGCAGTGGGAGACGGTCTAGGGGCTACACCTTC. Its translation is CASSGRRSRGYTF.

In its sample, this clonotype was seen a few times. This likely reflects a read error, since a far larger clone is one base away. This chain connects TRBV5-4 to TRBJ2-7; D unresolved. There are 13 residues in the CDR3. Germline loops: CDR1 SGHNT, CDR2 YYREEE (reference sequence). Trimming took 5 bases from V and 7 from J, leaving 16 bases between them. As DNA, the CDR3 is TGTGCCAGCAGGGACCTCTCCTACAATGAGCAGTACTTC. It specifies CASRDLSYNEQYF.

This clonotype was found a few times. The chain couples TRBV12-3 or TRBV12-4 to TRBJ2-3, with 7 bases aligning to TRBD2. V trimming: 4 bases; J trimming: 2 bases; junction bases outside the gene matches: 9. The CDR3 is 16 residues long. Written as DNA, the CDR3 is TGTGCCAGCAGTTCAGTTGGGGGGGGACCCACAGATACGCAGTATTTT. Translating gives CASSSVGGGPTDTQYF.

The chain links TRBV5-1 to TRBJ1-4; no reliable D call. The CDR3 is made up of 15 amino acids. The V end lost 0 bases, the J end lost 2 bases, and 8 bases lay between the germline ends. Germline V gene lookup returns CDR1 SGHRS and CDR2 YFSETQ. The CDR3 DNA reads TGCGCCAGCAGCTTGGCGGTGGGGACTAATGAAAAACTGTTTTTT. Its translation is CASSLAVGTNEKLFF.

In this sample, this clonotype turned up many times. The chain employs TRBV7-2 and TRBJ1-4; D possibly corresponds to TRBD1 (5 bases). Germline V gene lookup returns CDR1 SGHTA and CDR2 FQGNSA. The germline V and J ends were trimmed by 5 bases and 0 bases, with 10 bases remaining between them. The CDR3 sequence is 15 residues long. The CDR3 coding sequence is TGTGCCAGCAGCGCGGGACCTTCAACTAATGAAAAACTGTTTTTT. This codes for CASSAGPSTNEKLFF.

By sample fraction, this clonotype is medium-sized. The chain carries TRBV7-2 and TRBJ2-1; TRBD2 agrees at 8 bases. CDR1 SGHTA and CDR2 FQGNSA come from the germline V gene. Trimming took 1 base from V and 4 from J; bases not matched to a gene: 0. This CDR3 region has 14 residues. The CDR3 coding sequence is TGTGCCAGCAGCTTAGAGCGGGGGTACAATGAGCAGTTCTTC. The encoded protein is CASSLERGYNEQFF.

This clonotype is medium-sized by share. The genes are TRBV2 and TRBJ2-3; D is possibly TRBD2 (5 bases). Trimming took off 8 bases at V and 0 bases at J, with 12 bases between the two ends. Per the germline V gene, CDR1 is SNHLY and CDR2 is FYNNEI. This CDR3 is 14 amino acids long. CDR3 nucleotide sequence: TGTGCCAGCGAACGGCGCGGGAGCACAGATACGCAGTATTTT. Its protein is CASERRGSTDTQYF.

The V call is TRBV28, the J call TRBJ2-3; tentatively, D is TRBD1 (5 bases). In germline, CDR1 is MDHEN, CDR2 SYDVKM. Trimming pared 6 bases from V and 1 base from J, leaving 17 bases between. The CDR3 length is 16 residues. In nucleotides, the CDR3 is TGTGCCAGCAGAAGGAAGGGGCGCGTAGGCACAGATACGCAGTATTTT. It yields the protein CASRRKGRVGTDTQYF.

On this clonotype itself: Because the CDR3's place on the DNA is in doubt, the DNA is left out and the CDR3 is given as listed by TCRdb. The chain uses TRBV5-1 and TRBJ2-2; TRBD2, as called in the table, went unchecked against the DNA. The CDR3 is 17 residues long, counting both termini. CDR1 and CDR2 (germline): SGHRS, YFSETQ. CDR3: CASSLRLAGPTGELFFF.

This clonotype occurred a few times. This chain uses TRBV7-9 with TRBJ1-1; TRBD1 is a possible D gene (5 bases). The CDR3 consists of 16 residues. The V gene lost 6 bases and the J gene lost 6 bases, with 23 bases spanning the gap. CDR1 and CDR2 (germline): SEHNR, FQNEAQ (reference sequence). CDR3 protein: CASRSLRGPENAEAFF. The CDR3 nucleotides read TGTGCCAGCAGATCACTAAGGGGTCCAGAAAACGCTGAAGCTTTCTTT.

Concerning this clonotype: A much larger clone differs by one base, so this may be a read error. The rearrangement uses TRBV5-1 and TRBJ2-1; D is perhaps TRBD2 (5 bases). Germline CDR1 SGHRS, CDR2 YFSETQ. The CDR3 is 15 residues long. CDR3 in DNA: TGCGCCAGCAGCTTGGGAGGAACTAGTTCCGATGAGGAGTTCTTC. This sequence encodes CASSLGGTSSDEEFF.

This chain links TRBV7-2 with TRBJ2-2, with D perhaps TRBD1 (6 bases). Trimming pared 0 bases from V and 0 bases from J, leaving 11 bases between. This CDR3 spans 17 amino acids. Germline V lookup: CDR1 SGHTA, CDR2 FQGNSA. The CDR3 sequence is CASSLAGQHANTGELFF. The CDR3 DNA sequence: TGTGCCAGCAGCTTAGCCGGACAGCACGCGAACACCGGGGAGCTGTTTTTT. The entire variable domain, with the rest obtained from reference TRBV7-2 and TRBJ2-2, is as follows: GAGVSQSPSNKVTEKGKDVELRCDPISGHTALYWYRQSLGQGLEFLIYFQGNSAPDKSGLPSDRFSAERTGGSVSTLTIQRTQQEDSAVYLCASSLAGQHANTGELFFGEGSRLTVL.

V and J are TRBV12-3 or TRBV12-4 and TRBJ2-7; 15 bases agree with TRBD2. Trimming at V came to 7 bases and at J to 6 bases, leaving 7 bases not matched to a gene. The CDR3 contains 15 residues. CDR3 DNA: TGTGCCAGCACTTCAGGACTAGCGGGAGGGATCGAGCAGTACTTC. This encodes CASTSGLAGGIEQYF.

This clonotype has a count of ten or more. J is TRBJ2-6 and V is TRBV27; 9 bases agree with TRBD1. V lost 3 bases to trimming and J lost 3 bases; unmatched junction nucleotides: 3. Germline CDR1 reads MNHEY; CDR2 reads SMNVEV (reference sequence). This CDR3 spans 16 amino acids. CDR3 in DNA: TGTGCCAGCAGTTTGTACAGGGGGCGTGGGGCCAACGTCCTGACTTTC. Amino acids: CASSLYRGRGANVLTF.

Remarks on this clonotype: This may arise from a read error, as a much more abundant clone is one base away. This rearrangement joins TRBV24-1 to TRBJ2-5; D uncertain. Germline CDR1 and CDR2: KGHDR and SFDVKD. V lost 4 bases, J lost 2 bases, and 4 bases lay in between. There are 12 residues in the CDR3. The chain's CDR3 is CATSETQETQYF. In DNA form, the CDR3 reads TGTGCCACCAGTGAAACACAAGAGACCCAGTACTTC.

This clonotype was detected a few times. This sequence joins TRBV5-1 and TRBJ2-3; D gene unclear. Germline values: CDR1 SGHRS, CDR2 YFSETQ. The CDR3 loop spans 11 amino acids. Between the trimmed V and J ends, which lost 6 bases and 5 bases, there was a span of 7 bases. The CDR3 DNA reads TGCGCCAGCACCGCGGTAGATACGCAGTATTTT. Its protein product is CASTAVDTQYF.

The rearrangement links TRBV5-1 to TRBJ1-2; 11 bases match TRBD1. CDR1 SGHRS and CDR2 YFSETQ come from the germline V gene. This CDR3 has 15 amino acids. V shed 4 bases, J shed 2 bases, and the junction held 4 bases outside the gene matches. The CDR3 DNA is TGCGCCAGCAGCCTAGGGACAGGGGGGAACTATGGCTACACCTTC. Translation gives CASSLGTGGNYGYTF.

This clonotype was counted at least ten times. The chain uses TRBV27 and TRBJ1-1; perhaps TRBD1 as D (6 bases). V lost 5 bases, J lost 5 bases, and 15 bases lay in between. This CDR3 region has 14 residues. In germline, CDR1 is MNHEY, CDR2 SMNVEV (reference sequence). The CDR3 nucleotides read TGTGCCAGCAGTGTTAACTCCAGGGGAACTGAAGCTTTCTTT. This sequence encodes CASSVNSRGTEAFF.

This clonotype was observed at least ten times. J is TRBJ2-7 and V is TRBV28, with 10 bases matching TRBD2. V lost 3 bases, J lost 3 bases, and 11 bases stayed unmatched. Germline CDR1 reads MDHEN; CDR2 reads SYDVKM. This CDR3 is 17 amino acids long. CDR3 region: CASSFVFSGRGDYEQYF. The CDR3 DNA reads as TGTGCCAGCAGTTTCGTTTTCAGCGGGAGGGGAGACTACGAGCAGTACTTC.

At least ten counts were recorded for this clonotype. The chain uses TRBV24-1 and TRBJ1-1, with TRBD1 matching over 11 bases. Germline CDR1 is KGHDR and CDR2 is SFDVKD. The J segment lost 8 bases and the V segment lost 3 bases, leaving 10 bases of the junction unmatched. The CDR3 runs to 16 residues. CDR3 sequence (DNA): TGTGCCACCAGTGATCCTTCCGGGACAGGGGGGGAAGAAGCTTTCTTT. It encodes CATSDPSGTGGEEAFF.

Ten or more counts support this clonotype. The CDR3 DNA reads as TGTGCCAGCAGCCAAAGCGGACGGCACGAGCAGTACTTC. This encodes CASSQSGRHEQYF. V is TRBV14 and J is TRBJ2-7, with D perhaps matching TRBD2 (5 bases). Germline values: CDR1 SGHDN, CDR2 FVKESK. The CDR3 sequence is 13 residues long. The V end lost 2 bases, the J end lost 5 bases, and 10 bases lay between the germline ends.

This clonotype is deemed medium-sized. The rearrangement links TRBV20-1 to TRBJ2-1; D uncertain. V lost 6 bases and J 9 bases, leaving 9 bases between the germline ends. The CDR3 runs 10 residues. Germline CDR1 reads DFQATT; CDR2 reads SNEGSKA (reference sequence). The CDR3 region is CSAELGEQFF. DNA for the CDR3: TGCAGTGCCGAGCTTGGTGAGCAGTTCTTC.

This clonotype is categorized as medium-sized. The chain joins TRBV5-1 to TRBJ2-3; 7 bases align to TRBD2. This CDR3 comprises 16 residues. From germline, CDR1 is SGHRS and CDR2 YFSETQ. The J segment lost 0 bases and the V segment lost 0 bases, leaving 4 bases of the junction unmatched. The CDR3 sequence is CASSLAGGKSTDTQYF. DNA for the CDR3: TGCGCCAGCAGCTTGGCCGGGGGGAAGAGCACAGATACGCAGTATTTT.

The V and J genes are TRBV7-2 and TRBJ1-2, with TRBD1 identical over 10 bases. With 2 bases clipped from V and 5 bases from J, the junction kept 5 bases outside the gene matches. In germline, CDR1 is SGHTA, CDR2 FQGNSA. The CDR3 runs to 15 residues. The CDR3 reads CASSLTLGQGYGYTF. CDR3 DNA sequence: TGTGCCAGCAGCTTAACGTTGGGACAGGGGTATGGCTACACCTTC.

CDR3: CASRGADNEQFF. The CDR3 region has the DNA TGTGCCAGCAGGGGGGCTGACAATGAGCAGTTCTTC. This sequence joins TRBV6-1 and TRBJ2-1; a weak D match, TRBD1 (6 bases). Looked up from germline, CDR1 is MNHNS and CDR2 is SASEGT. The CDR3 consists of 12 residues. V shed 6 bases and J shed 5 bases, with 8 bases lying between them.

As regards this clonotype: A read error likely explains this, since a far larger clone differs by one base. The genes are TRBV7-2 and TRBJ2-7; 7 bases are a match to TRBD1. CDR1 and CDR2 (germline): SGHTA, FQGNSA. The CDR3 has 16 amino acids. Trimming took 0 bases from V and 7 from J; bases not matched to a gene: 12. DNA of the CDR3: TGTGCCAGCAGCTTAGCTAGGACAGGAAGGGCCAATGAGCAGTACTTC. This gives the protein CASSLARTGRANEQYF.